Here is one T cell receptor beta chain with its context. Sequenced by immunoSEQ multiplex PCR; TCRdb stores in-frame clones only, minus some. The sample shows about 960,000 clones, more than 75% of them seen only once. This entry comes from a study of shared clonotypes between healthy human individuals. The CDR3 has 15 amino acids. V dropped 0 bases and J dropped 7; count of bases not matched to a gene: 3. Germline CDR1 is LNHDA and CDR2 is SQIVND (reference sequence). The gene calls are TRBV19 and TRBJ1-6; 7 bases map to TRBD1. This TCR derives from a man aged 18 to 30 in good health. What was sequenced was memory CD4+ T cells sorted from blood. Subset of the sample: CD45RA-negative fraction. CDR3 sequence reads: CASSIDGTANSPLHF. CDR3 coding DNA: TGTGCCAGTAGTATAGACGGGACAGCCAATTCACCCCTCCACTTT.